A selection of T cell receptor beta chains follows, all from one sample in a study of cytomegalovirus exposure and HLA in healthy donors. This table comes from immunoSEQ multiplex PCR, and its TCRdb copy is limited to in-frame clones, with some not included. The sample holds about 120,000 clones, under 90% seen once. The sequencing input was PBMCs. The receptors shown here come from a female donor in good health and CMV-seropositive. CDR3s include the opening cysteine and the closing phenylalanine or tryptophan. A D gene is named only where the DNA matches it firmly. Only some rows state a clone size, as once, few, many or a class for expanded clones.

abundance: -; j_gene: TRBJ1-5; v_gene: TRBV30; d_gene: -; CDR3nt: TGTGCCTGGAGTGTACTTCCAGGGCCCCAGCCCCAGCATTTT; CDR3aa: CAWSVLPGPQPQHF
abundance: once; j_gene: TRBJ2-7; v_gene: TRBV5-4; d_gene: TRBD2; CDR3nt: TGTGCCAGCAGCTTGGCAAGGACTAGCGGGGGTTCCTACGAGCAGTACTTC; CDR3aa: CASSLARTSGGSYEQYF
abundance: -; j_gene: TRBJ2-3; v_gene: TRBV9; d_gene: TRBD2; CDR3nt: TGTGCCAGCAGCGTAGCGGCTAGCGGGGGAGATACGCAGTATTTT; CDR3aa: CASSVAASGGDTQYF
abundance: few; j_gene: TRBJ1-4; v_gene: TRBV6-5; d_gene: -; CDR3nt: TGTGCCAGCAGTTACTCTAACCTTTATGCGGGAAAACTGTTTTTT; CDR3aa: CASSYSNLYAGKLFF
abundance: -; j_gene: TRBJ2-2; v_gene: TRBV18; d_gene: -; CDR3nt: TGTGCCAGCGCCCCAGGGAACACCGGGGAGCTGTTTTTT; CDR3aa: CASAPGNTGELFF
abundance: -; j_gene: TRBJ2-2; v_gene: TRBV19; d_gene: TRBD2; CDR3nt: TGTGCCAGTGCGGGGGGCAACACCGGGGAGCTGTTTTTT; CDR3aa: CASAGGNTGELFF
abundance: once; j_gene: TRBJ1-1; v_gene: TRBV6-6; d_gene: TRBD1; CDR3nt: TGTGCCAGCAGCCACGGACAGGGTGAAGCTTTCTTT; CDR3aa: CASSHGQGEAFF
abundance: -; j_gene: TRBJ2-2; v_gene: TRBV9; d_gene: TRBD2; CDR3nt: TGTGCCAGCAACCCGGGACTAGCGGACTTCACCGGGGAGCTGTTTTTT; CDR3aa: CASNPGLADFTGELFF
abundance: -; j_gene: TRBJ2-5; v_gene: TRBV9; d_gene: TRBD2; CDR3nt: TGTGCCAGCAGCGTGCGCCGGGCTAGCGGCGAGGAGACCCAGTACTTC; CDR3aa: CASSVRRASGEETQYF
abundance: -; j_gene: TRBJ1-4; v_gene: TRBV5-1; d_gene: -; CDR3nt: TGCGCCAGCAGCTTGGGGCTTAATGAAAAACTGTTTTTT; CDR3aa: CASSLGLNEKLFF
abundance: -; j_gene: TRBJ1-4; v_gene: TRBV10-3; d_gene: -; CDR3nt: TGTGCCATCAGTGAGTCGAATGGGCAGGGTGAAAAACTGTTTTTT; CDR3aa: CAISESNGQGEKLFF
abundance: -; j_gene: TRBJ1-3; v_gene: TRBV30; d_gene: -; CDR3nt: TGTGCCTCTGTCTGGGCTCAGGTTTATGGAAACACCATATATTTT; CDR3aa: CASVWAQVYGNTIYF
abundance: -; j_gene: TRBJ1-1; v_gene: TRBV6-5; d_gene: -; CDR3nt: TGTGCCAGCAGTCAAGGACAGCTCTCGGCTGAAGCTTTCTTT; CDR3aa: CASSQGQLSAEAFF
abundance: few; j_gene: TRBJ2-6; v_gene: TRBV4-3; d_gene: -; CDR3nt: TGCGCCAGCAGCCAAGGTGCAGGGGTTGGGGCCAACGTCCTGACTTTC; CDR3aa: CASSQGAGVGANVLTF
abundance: -; j_gene: TRBJ2-5; v_gene: TRBV9; d_gene: -; CDR3nt: TGTGCCAGCAGCGTACTTGGCGGTCTGCAAGAGACCCAGTACTTC; CDR3aa: CASSVLGGLQETQYF
abundance: -; j_gene: TRBJ2-5; v_gene: TRBV7-7; d_gene: -; CDR3nt: TGTGCTAGCAGCGCTCTAGCGCGAGGCGAGACCCAGTACTTC; CDR3aa: CASSALARGETQYF
abundance: -; j_gene: TRBJ1-1; v_gene: TRBV7-2; d_gene: TRBD1; CDR3nt: TGTGCCAGCAGCCCCCGACAGGGGAACACTGAAGCTTTCTTT; CDR3aa: CASSPRQGNTEAFF
abundance: -; j_gene: TRBJ2-1; v_gene: TRBV7-2; d_gene: TRBD1; CDR3nt: TGTGCCAGCAGCTTCCGACAGGGGGCGCGCGATGAGCAGTTCTTC; CDR3aa: CASSFRQGARDEQFF
abundance: -; j_gene: TRBJ2-2; v_gene: TRBV18; d_gene: -; CDR3nt: TGTGCCAGCTCACCGGCGGCGGACACCGGGGAGCTGTTTTTT; CDR3aa: CASSPAADTGELFF
abundance: -; j_gene: TRBJ1-2; v_gene: TRBV30; d_gene: -; CDR3nt: TGTGCCTGGAGTGTGATCCAGGGGAGTGTGAGAGGCTACACCTTC; CDR3aa: CAWSVIQGSVRGYTF